These 19 T cell receptor beta chains came from one sample sequenced in a study of T cell repertoires in aging, cancer and after chemotherapy. Rearranged V-D-J TRB sequences were amplified with a mixed TRB-A/B primer pool. TCRdb itself ran the multiplex PCR reads through MiXCR, one entry per CDR3 protein. This sample has about 13,000 distinct CDR3 sequences; less than 30% occur once, and the top ten carry about 3%. The template was genomic DNA from peripheral blood, not RNA. The sequencing input was blood. Receptor source: a human donor in good health.

This clonotype has just a few counts. The chain uses TRBV19 and TRBJ1-1, with a weak D call TRBD1 (6 bases). Germline lookup yields CDR1 LNHDA and CDR2 SQIVND (reference sequence). V dropped 7 bases and J dropped 10 bases, with 16 bases sitting between them. The CDR3 covers 12 residues. The CDR3: CASIGGPKGAFF. The CDR3 coding sequence is TGTGCCAGTATCGGGGGGCCGAAGGGAGCTTTCTTT.

The sample holds a few counts of this clonotype. The rearrangement joins TRBV7-9 to TRBJ1-2; 7 bases fit TRBD1. CDR3 length equals 18 residues. From germline, CDR1 is SEHNR and CDR2 FQNEAQ (reference sequence). J was trimmed by 4 bases and V by 4 bases; bases with no gene match: 18. The CDR3 loop reads CASSSPLTRTGDRYGYTF. In nucleotides, the CDR3 is TGTGCCAGCAGCTCCCCCCTTACCCGGACAGGAGATCGCTATGGCTACACCTTC.

This clonotype was seen only a few times. The rearrangement links TRBV6-4 to TRBJ2-2; 8 bases agree with TRBD1. V was clipped by 10 bases and J by 4 bases; unmatched bases: 8. The CDR3 sequence is 14 residues long. CDR1 MRHNA and CDR2 SNTAGT come from the germline V gene. The DNA of the CDR3 is TGTGCCAACAAAGACAGGGGTGGCACCGGGGAGCTGTTTTTT. Translation gives CANKDRGGTGELFF.

This clonotype was seen more than once but under ten times. The gene calls are TRBV30 and TRBJ1-4; D is unclear. The V gene's germline CDR1 is GTSNPN and CDR2 SVGIG (reference sequence). The V gene lost 3 bases and the J gene lost 8 bases, with 22 bases spanning the gap. CDR3 length: 16 amino acids. This CDR3 reads CAWRPLWEVAVEKLFF. The CDR3 DNA follows: TGTGCCTGGAGGCCCCTTTGGGAGGTCGCAGTAGAAAAACTGTTTTTT.

This clonotype was observed a handful of times. V and J are TRBV11-3 and TRBJ2-3, with unresolved D. CDR1 is SGHNT and CDR2 is YENEEA in the germline V gene. Trimming left V 2 bases short and J 2 bases short, with 8 bases between. The CDR3 runs to 14 residues. The CDR3 loop is CASSLTGSTDTQYF. CDR3 in DNA: TGTGCCAGCAGCTTAACCGGGTCCACAGATACGCAGTATTTT.

This clonotype was found once. The chain links TRBV7-2 to TRBJ2-1; 8 nucleotides match TRBD2. The CDR3 contains 15 residues. Per the germline V gene, CDR1 is SGHTA and CDR2 is FQGNSA. V trimming: 3 bases; J trimming: 4 bases; junction bases outside the gene matches: 5. The CDR3 loop is CASSLAPSGYNEQFF. Written as DNA, the CDR3 is TGTGCCAGCAGCTTGGCGCCTAGCGGGTACAATGAGCAGTTCTTC. The full variable domain, with the rest looked up from reference TRBV7-2 and TRBJ2-1, is GAGVSQSPSNKVTEKGKDVELRCDPISGHTALYWYRQSLGQGLEFLIYFQGNSAPDKSGLPSDRFSAERTGGSVSTLTIQRTQQEDSAVYLCASSLAPSGYNEQFFGPGTRLTVL.

This clonotype was detected only a few times. The rearrangement joins TRBV28 to TRBJ1-3; D is ambiguous. The CDR3 spans 15 residues. Looked up from germline, CDR1 is MDHEN and CDR2 is SYDVKM. V was pared by 6 bases and J by 2 bases, with 14 bases between. CDR3 nucleotide sequence: TGTGCCAGCAGCTCACCAGGACGACCTGGAAACACCATATATTTT. This translates into CASSSPGRPGNTIYF.

Relative to its sample, this clonotype is medium-sized. The chain joins TRBV20-1 to TRBJ1-1, with D possibly matching TRBD1 (5 bases). Looked up from germline, CDR1 is DFQATT and CDR2 is SNEGSKA (reference sequence). There are 11 residues in the CDR3. Trimming stripped 3 bases from V and 12 bases from J, with 14 bases between. CDR3 sequence: CSASRGYDPFF. Written as DNA, the CDR3 is TGCAGTGCTAGCCGGGGGTATGATCCTTTCTTT.

Judged by abundance, this clonotype is medium-sized. The chain links TRBV20-1 to TRBJ2-7; D gene ambiguous. The CDR3 runs to 12 residues. V was pared by 0 bases and J by 7 bases, with 10 bases between. Germline V lookup: CDR1 DFQATT, CDR2 SNEGSKA (reference sequence). Written as DNA, the CDR3 is TGCAGTGCTAGAGATTCTGGCCGAGAGCAGTACTTC. Its translation is CSARDSGREQYF.

The J gene is TRBJ2-6, the V gene TRBV18; either TRBD1 or TRBD2 may fit D (5 bases each). Germline CDR1 reads KGHSH; CDR2 reads LQKENI. Trimming took 5 bases from V and 0 from J, leaving 11 bases between them. The CDR3 totals 16 residues. CDR3 region: CASSAMGDSGANVLTF. The CDR3 bases are TGTGCCAGCTCAGCAATGGGGGACTCTGGGGCCAACGTCCTGACTTTC.

This rearrangement joins TRBV11-2 to TRBJ1-2; 8 positions agree with TRBD1. The CDR3 is 15 amino acids. The ends lost 2 bases at V and 4 bases at J; junction bases unmatched: 6. Germline V gene data show CDR1 as SGHAT and CDR2 as FQNNGV. The CDR3, as DNA: TGTGCCAGCAGCTTACAGGGGGCGGGCGGCTATGGCTACACCTTC. It encodes CASSLQGAGGYGYTF. Full variable domain (rest looked up from reference TRBV11-2 and TRBJ1-2): EAGVAQSPRYKIIEKRQSVAFWCNPISGHATLYWYQQILGQGPKLLIQFQNNGVVDDSQLPKDRFSAERLKGVDSTLKIQPAKLEDSAVYLCASSLQGAGGYGYTFGSGTRLTVV.

The chain recombines TRBV7-9 with TRBJ1-1; D is unresolved. CDR3 length equals 11 residues. Germline V gene data show CDR1 as SEHNR and CDR2 as FQNEAQ (reference sequence). The V end lost 5 bases, the J end lost 5 bases, and 6 bases lay between the germline ends. This CDR3 reads CASSHGTEAFF. CDR3 DNA sequence: TGTGCCAGCAGCCACGGGACTGAAGCTTTCTTT. The whole variable domain, filled in from reference TRBV7-9 and TRBJ1-1, reads DTGVSQNPRHKITKRGQNVTFRCDPISEHNRLYWYRQTLGQGPEFLTYFQNEAQLEKSRLLSDRFSAERPKGSFSTLEIQRTEQGDSAMYLCASSHGTEAFFGQGTRLTVV.

By its share, this clonotype is medium-sized (0.01 to 0.1%). The gene calls are TRBV20-1 and TRBJ1-3; D call uncertain. Germline loops: CDR1 DFQATT, CDR2 SNEGSKA (reference sequence). The CDR3 runs to 11 residues. Trimming took 5 bases from V and 6 from J, leaving 8 bases between them. The CDR3 is CSARGENTIYF. The CDR3 DNA reads as TGCAGTGCTCGCGGAGAAAACACCATATATTTT.

This clonotype was seen more than once but under ten times. The rearrangement links TRBV24-1 to TRBJ1-2; TRBD1 agrees at 7 bases. Germline V gene data show CDR1 as KGHDR and CDR2 as SFDVKD. V lost 3 bases, J lost 4 bases, and 4 bases stayed unmatched. The CDR3 totals 14 residues. CDR3 bases: TGTGCCACCAGTGATGTAGGGACAGCCTATGGCTACACCTTC. Amino acid sequence: CATSDVGTAYGYTF.

This clonotype was seen more than once but under ten times. This chain connects TRBV2 to TRBJ1-2; TRBD1 matches at 8 bases. The V and J ends lost 5 bases and 6 bases, in that order; junction bases with no gene match: 11. Per germline, CDR1 SNHLY and CDR2 FYNNEI. CDR3 length: 15 amino acids. The CDR3 loop reads CASSLDRELWDGYTF. CDR3 nucleotides: TGTGCCAGCAGTCTGGACAGGGAACTGTGGGATGGCTACACCTTC. Full variable domain (missing parts from reference TRBV2 and TRBJ1-2): EPEVTQTPSHQVTQMGQEVILRCVPISNHLYFYWYRQILGQKVEFLVSFYNNEISEKSEIFDDQFSVERPDGSNFTLKIRSTKLEDSAMYFCASSLDRELWDGYTFGSGTRLTVV.

In its sample, this clonotype ranks as medium-sized. V and J are TRBV27 and TRBJ2-7; D is ambiguous. CDR3 size: 14 residues. CDR1 MNHEY and CDR2 SMNVEV come from the germline V gene (reference sequence). V gave up 5 bases and J gave up 5 bases, with 16 bases separating them. The CDR3 bases are TGTGCCAGCAGTAGACTGGGCCTTGAGGACGAGCAGTACTTC. This encodes CASSRLGLEDEQYF.

This clonotype was seen more than once but under ten times. V is TRBV27 and J is TRBJ1-2; D may be TRBD1 (6 bases). Germline-derived CDR1 and CDR2 are MNHEY and SMNVEV (reference sequence). This CDR3 comprises 13 residues. V gave up 6 bases and J gave up 4 bases, with 12 bases separating them. In DNA, the CDR3 is TGTGCCAGCAGAACAGGGACTCGCTATGGCTACACCTTC. Translated, it gives CASRTGTRYGYTF.

By sample share, this clonotype is medium-sized (0.01 to 0.1%). The chain has TRBV7-3 and TRBJ2-5; D not resolved. Trimming cost V 2 bases and J 5 bases, with 12 bases left between them. This CDR3 comprises 14 residues. The germline V gene has CDR1 SGHTA and CDR2 FQGTGA. CDR3 amino acids: CASSLGPEGETQYF. CDR3 nucleotide sequence: TGTGCCAGCAGCTTAGGTCCGGAAGGGGAGACCCAGTACTTC.

The chain couples TRBV6-5 to TRBJ2-6; D call uncertain. The CDR3 has 16 amino acids. Germline V gene sequence: CDR1 MNHEY, CDR2 SVGAGI. V was trimmed by 5 bases and J by 0 bases, leaving 11 bases between them. The CDR3 DNA is TGTGCCAGCAGTGAAGGTCGCCCCTCTGGGGCCAACGTCCTGACTTTC. It yields the protein CASSEGRPSGANVLTF.